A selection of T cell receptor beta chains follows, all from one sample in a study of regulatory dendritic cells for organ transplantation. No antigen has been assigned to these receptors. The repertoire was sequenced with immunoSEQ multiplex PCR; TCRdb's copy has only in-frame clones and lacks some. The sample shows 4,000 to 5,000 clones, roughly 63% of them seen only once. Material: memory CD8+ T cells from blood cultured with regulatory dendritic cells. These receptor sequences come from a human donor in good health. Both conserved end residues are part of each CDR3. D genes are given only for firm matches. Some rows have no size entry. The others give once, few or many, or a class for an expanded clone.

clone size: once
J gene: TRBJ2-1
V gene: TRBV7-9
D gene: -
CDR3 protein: CASSTSSVLNEQFF
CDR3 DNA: TGTGCCAGCAGCACCTCGTCAGTTCTGAATGAGCAGTTCTTC

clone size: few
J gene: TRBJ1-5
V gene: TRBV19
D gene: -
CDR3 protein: CASSTGVGNQPQHF
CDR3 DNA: TGTGCCAGTAGTACGGGTGTGGGCAATCAGCCCCAGCATTTT

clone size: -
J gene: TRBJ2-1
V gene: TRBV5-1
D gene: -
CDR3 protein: CASSLAGANYNEQFF
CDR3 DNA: TGCGCCAGCAGCTTGGCAGGGGCTAACTACAATGAGCAGTTCTTC

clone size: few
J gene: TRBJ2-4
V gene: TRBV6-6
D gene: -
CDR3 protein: CASSYLKGIENIQYF
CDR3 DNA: TGTGCCAGCAGTTATTTGAAGGGGATCGAAAACATTCAGTACTTC

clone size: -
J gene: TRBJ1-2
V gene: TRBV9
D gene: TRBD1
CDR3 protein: CASSVDGTGVGGYTF
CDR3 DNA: TGTGCCAGCAGCGTTGACGGGACAGGGGTTGGTGGCTACACCTTC

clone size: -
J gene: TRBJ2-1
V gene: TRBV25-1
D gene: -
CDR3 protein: CASSERIYNEQFF
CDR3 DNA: TGTGCCAGCAGTGAGCGGATTTACAATGAGCAGTTCTTC

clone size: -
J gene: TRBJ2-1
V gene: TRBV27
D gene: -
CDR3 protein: CASSLGGGLYNEQFF
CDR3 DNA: TGTGCCAGCAGTTTGGGGGGGGGCCTCTACAATGAGCAGTTCTTC

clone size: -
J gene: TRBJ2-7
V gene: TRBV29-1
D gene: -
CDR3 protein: CSVEGHDGEQYF
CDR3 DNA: TGCAGCGTCGAGGGACACGACGGCGAGCAGTACTTC

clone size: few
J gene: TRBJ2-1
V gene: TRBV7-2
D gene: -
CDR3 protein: CASRDMLSSYNEQFF
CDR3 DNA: TGTGCCAGCAGGGACATGCTCTCCTCCTACAATGAGCAGTTCTTC

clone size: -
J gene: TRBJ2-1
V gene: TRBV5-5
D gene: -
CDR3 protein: CASSLVWAGSNNEQFF
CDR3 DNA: TGTGCCAGCAGCTTGGTCTGGGCAGGATCTAACAATGAGCAGTTCTTC